The present T cell receptor beta chain was sequenced within a study of vaccination and CD4 T cells after COVID-19. Study-wide background: Overlapping peptides covering the spike proteins of SARS-CoV-2, HCoV-NL63, HCoV-OC43 and HCoV-229E were added to stimulate cells. No peptide, an HIV-1 Nef pool, or a CEFX pool was what each control culture received.

Cultured CD4+ T-cell DNA underwent Oncomine TCR Beta short-read sequencing. MiXCR, applied by TCRdb to the PCR reads, yields one record per CDR3 protein. The table shows around 20,000 distinct CDR3 sequences, with 40% occurring only once. This CDR3 is 15 amino acids long. V dropped 0 bases and J dropped 6 bases, with 12 bases sitting between them. Germline CDR1 LNHDA, CDR2 SQIVND (reference sequence). Treatment in this sample: roughly nine-day PBMC culture with coronavirus spike peptide pools or control peptides (ViraFEST assay). PCR-confirmed positives ranged from March to December 2020, preceding US Alpha, Beta and Delta variants. This clonotype was counted only a few times. Its antigen is unidentified.

This clonotype was sampled from a human donor who had recovered from COVID-19. Sequenced material: CD4+ T cells from blood, cultured in vitro, taken after SARS-CoV-2 vaccination. The rearrangement joins TRBV19 to TRBJ1-5; no clear D gene. The CDR3 loop reads CASSIESARVQPQHF. The CDR3 coding sequence is TGTGCCAGTAGTATAGAATCTGCGCGGGTTCAGCCCCAGCATTTT.